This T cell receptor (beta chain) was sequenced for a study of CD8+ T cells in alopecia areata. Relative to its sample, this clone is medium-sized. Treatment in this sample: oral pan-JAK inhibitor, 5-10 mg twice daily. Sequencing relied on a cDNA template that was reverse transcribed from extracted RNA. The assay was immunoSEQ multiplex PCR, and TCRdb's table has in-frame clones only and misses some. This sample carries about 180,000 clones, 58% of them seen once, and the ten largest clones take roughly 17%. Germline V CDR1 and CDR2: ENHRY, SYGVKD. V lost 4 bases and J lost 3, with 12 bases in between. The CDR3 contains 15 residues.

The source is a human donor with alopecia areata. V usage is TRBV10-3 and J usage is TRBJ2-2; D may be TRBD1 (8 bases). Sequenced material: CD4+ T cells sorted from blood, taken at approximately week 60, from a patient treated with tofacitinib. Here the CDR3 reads CAISGTGRDTGELFF. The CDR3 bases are TGTGCCATCAGTGGGACAGGGAGGGACACCGGGGAGCTGTTTTTT.